This TCR beta chain was identified in a study of T cell responses to AZD1222 COVID-19 vaccine. Study findings and constraints: Seropositivity was recorded at baseline in only 6 or 7 AZD1222 recipients.

The CDR3 has 18 amino acids. CDR1 and CDR2 (germline): LNHDA, SQIVND (reference sequence). Trimming took 4 bases from V and 0 from J; bases not matched to a gene: 11. A few counts support this clone. What it recognizes is unknown. Assay used: immunoSEQ multiplex PCR; TCRdb lists only in-frame clones, some missing. The table includes 57,000 or so clones, around 75% detected once. The sample was peripheral blood, taken on day 0 of AZD1222 vaccination. The chain employs TRBV19 and TRBJ1-5; 8 bases map to TRBD1. The sequence was obtained from an adult in good health. The CDR3: CASSTTDRAVYSNQPQHF. CDR3 bases: TGTGCCAGTAGTACGACGGACAGGGCCGTTTATAGCAATCAGCCCCAGCATTTT.